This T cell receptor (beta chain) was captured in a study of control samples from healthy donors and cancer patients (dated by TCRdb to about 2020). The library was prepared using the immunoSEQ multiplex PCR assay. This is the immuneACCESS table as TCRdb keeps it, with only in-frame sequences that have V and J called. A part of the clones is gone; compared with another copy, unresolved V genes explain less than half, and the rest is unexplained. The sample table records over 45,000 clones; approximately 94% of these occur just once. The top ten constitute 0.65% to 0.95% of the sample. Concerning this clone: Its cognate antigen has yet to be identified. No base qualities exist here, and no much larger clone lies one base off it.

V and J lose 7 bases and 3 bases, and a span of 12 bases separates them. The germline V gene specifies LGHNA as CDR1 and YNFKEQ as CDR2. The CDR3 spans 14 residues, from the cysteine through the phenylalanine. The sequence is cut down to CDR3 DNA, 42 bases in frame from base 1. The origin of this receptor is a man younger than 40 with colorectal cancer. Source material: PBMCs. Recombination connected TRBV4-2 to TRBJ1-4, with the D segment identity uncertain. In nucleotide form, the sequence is TGTGCCAGCAAAGAAGAAACGGCTAATGAAAAACTGTTTTTT. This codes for CASKEETANEKLFF.